The present T cell receptor (beta chain) was sequenced within a study of blood T cell repertoires in COVID-19. Study at large: The analysed material was cDNA or gDNA that came from T cells, B-cell-depleted T cells, or PBMCs.

Trimming removed 1 base from V and 7 bases from J; junction bases left unmatched: 7. There are 15 residues in the CDR3. Per the germline V gene, CDR1 is SGHVS and CDR2 is FNYEAQ. The table lists this clone with a count of one. Data came from immunoSEQ multiplex PCR; TCRdb stores just in-frame clones and leaves some out. The sample contains roughly 200,000 clones, about 88% of which appear only once. The source is a woman aged 40 to 49 who had recovered from COVID-19. The genes are TRBV7-6 and TRBJ2-7, with 10 bases identical to TRBD2. Sequencing was carried out using peripheral blood. The CDR3 bases are TGTGCCAGCAGCTTAGACGCCGGGACTAGCGAAGAGCAGTACTTC. Residues: CASSLDAGTSEEQYF. The variable domain in full, completed from reference TRBV7-6 and TRBJ2-7, reads GAGVSQSPRYKVTKRGQDVALRCDPISGHVSLYWYRQALGQGPEFLTYFNYEAQQDKSGLPNDRFSAERPEGSISTLTIQRTEQRDSAMYRCASSLDAGTSEEQYFGPGTRLTVT.